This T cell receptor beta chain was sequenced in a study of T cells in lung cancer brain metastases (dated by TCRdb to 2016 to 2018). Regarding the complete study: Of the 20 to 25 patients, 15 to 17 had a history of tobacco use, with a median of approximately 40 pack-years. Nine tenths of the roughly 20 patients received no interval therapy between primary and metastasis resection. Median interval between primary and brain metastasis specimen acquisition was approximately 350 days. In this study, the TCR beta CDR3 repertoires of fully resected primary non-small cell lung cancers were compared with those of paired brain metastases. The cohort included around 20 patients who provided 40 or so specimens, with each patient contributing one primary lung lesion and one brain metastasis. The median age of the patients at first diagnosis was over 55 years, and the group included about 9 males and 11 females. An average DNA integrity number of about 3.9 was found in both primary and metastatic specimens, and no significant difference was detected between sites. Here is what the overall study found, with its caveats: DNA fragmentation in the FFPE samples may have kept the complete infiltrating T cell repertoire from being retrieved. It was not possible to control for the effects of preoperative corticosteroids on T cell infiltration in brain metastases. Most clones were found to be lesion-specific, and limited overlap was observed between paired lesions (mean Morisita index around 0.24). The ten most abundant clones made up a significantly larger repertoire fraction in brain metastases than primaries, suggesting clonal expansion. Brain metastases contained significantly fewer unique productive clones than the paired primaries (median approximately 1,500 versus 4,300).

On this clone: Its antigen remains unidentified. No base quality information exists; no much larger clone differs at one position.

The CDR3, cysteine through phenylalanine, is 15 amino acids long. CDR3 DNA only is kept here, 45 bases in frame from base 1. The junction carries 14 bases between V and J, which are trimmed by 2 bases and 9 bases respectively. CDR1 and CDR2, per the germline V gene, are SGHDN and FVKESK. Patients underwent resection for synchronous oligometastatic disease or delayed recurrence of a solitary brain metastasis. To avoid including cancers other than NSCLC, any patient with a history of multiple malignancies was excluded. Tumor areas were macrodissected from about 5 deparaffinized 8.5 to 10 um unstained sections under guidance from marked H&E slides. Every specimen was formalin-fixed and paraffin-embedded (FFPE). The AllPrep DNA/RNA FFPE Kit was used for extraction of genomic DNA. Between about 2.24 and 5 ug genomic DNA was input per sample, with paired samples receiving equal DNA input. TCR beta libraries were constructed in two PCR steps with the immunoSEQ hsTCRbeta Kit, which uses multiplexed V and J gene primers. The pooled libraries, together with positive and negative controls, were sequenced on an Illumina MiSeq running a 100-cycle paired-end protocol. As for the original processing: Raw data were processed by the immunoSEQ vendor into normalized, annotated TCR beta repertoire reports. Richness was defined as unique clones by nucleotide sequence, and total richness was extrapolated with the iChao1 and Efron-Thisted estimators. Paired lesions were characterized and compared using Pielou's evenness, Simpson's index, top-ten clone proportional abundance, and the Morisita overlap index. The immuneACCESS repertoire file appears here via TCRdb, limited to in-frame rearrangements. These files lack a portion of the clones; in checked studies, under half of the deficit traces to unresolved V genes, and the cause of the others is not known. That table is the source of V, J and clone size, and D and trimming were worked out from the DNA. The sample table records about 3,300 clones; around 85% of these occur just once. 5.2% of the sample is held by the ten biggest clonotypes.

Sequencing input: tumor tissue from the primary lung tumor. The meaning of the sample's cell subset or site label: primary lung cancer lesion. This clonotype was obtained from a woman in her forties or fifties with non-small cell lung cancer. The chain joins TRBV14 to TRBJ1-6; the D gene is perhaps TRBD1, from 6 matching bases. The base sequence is TGTGCCAGCAGCCAATACAGGGCTCTAAGTTCACCCCTCCACTTT. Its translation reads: CASSQYRALSSPLHF. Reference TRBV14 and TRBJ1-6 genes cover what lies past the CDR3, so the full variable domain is EAGVTQFPSHSVIEKGQTVTLRCDPISGHDNLYWYRRVMGKEIKFLLHFVKESKQDESGMPNNRFLAERTGGTYSTLKVQPAELEDSGVYFCASSQYRALSSPLHFGNGTRLTVT.